This TCR beta chain was found in a study of radiotherapy plus CTLA-4 blockade in lung cancer. The assay was immunoSEQ multiplex PCR, and TCRdb's table has in-frame clones only and misses some. The sample lists fewer than 95,000 clones, 83% occurring once. The CDR3 totals 14 residues. Trimming removed 3 bases from V and 4 bases from J, with 9 bases in between. The V gene's germline CDR1 is LNHDA and CDR2 SQIVND (reference sequence). Material: peripheral blood, obtained from a patient treated with radiotherapy plus ipilimumab. V and J are TRBV19 and TRBJ2-2; possible D gene TRBD2, 6 bases. The source is a human donor with non-small cell lung cancer who had stable disease on radiotherapy plus ipilimumab. As DNA, the CDR3 is TGTGCCAGTAGTATCGGGCGGGGCACCGGGGAGCTGTTTTTT. It translates to CASSIGRGTGELFF.